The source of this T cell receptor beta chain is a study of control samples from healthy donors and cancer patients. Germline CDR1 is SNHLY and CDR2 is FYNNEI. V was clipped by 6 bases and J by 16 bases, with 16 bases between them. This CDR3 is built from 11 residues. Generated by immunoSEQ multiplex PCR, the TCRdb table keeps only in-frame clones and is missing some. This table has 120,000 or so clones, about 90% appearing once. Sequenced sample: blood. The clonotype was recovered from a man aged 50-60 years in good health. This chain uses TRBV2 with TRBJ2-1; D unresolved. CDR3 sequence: CASSVDGFLFF. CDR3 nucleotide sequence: TGTGCCAGCAGCGTCGACGGCTTTCTCTTCTTC.